The 32 T cell receptor beta chains in this list originate from one sample, sequenced in a study of cytomegalovirus exposure and HLA in healthy donors. The PCR used 60 Vbeta and 13 Jbeta primers. Repertoires were generated with immunoSEQ multiplex PCR, while TCRdb's copy carries only in-frame clones and drops some. The sample includes 180,000 or so clones, roughly 85% of them seen just once. The source material was PBMCs. The receptors derive from a male donor in good health and CMV-seronegative.

This chain uses TRBV9 with TRBJ2-5, with 12 bases fitting TRBD2. The CDR3 contains 14 residues. Per the germline V gene, CDR1 is SGDLS and CDR2 is YYNGEE. V shed 4 bases, J shed 11 bases, and the junction held 9 bases outside the gene matches. Here the CDR3 DNA reads TGTGCCAGCAGCCCTAGGACTAGCGGGGTTGAGCAGTACTTC. It is translated as CASSPRTSGVEQYF. Full variable domain (remainder filled in from reference TRBV9 and TRBJ2-5): DSGVTQTPKHLITATGQRVTLRCSPRSGDLSVYWYQQSLDQGLQFLIQYYNGEERAKGNILERFSAQQFPDLHSELNLSSLELGDSALYFCASSPRTSGVEQYFGPGTRLLVL.

V usage is TRBV10-2 and J usage is TRBJ2-3; TRBD2 agrees at 8 bases. Looked up from germline, CDR1 is WSHSY and CDR2 is SAAADI. This CDR3 is built from 13 residues. Losses at the gene ends were 10 bases for V and 6 bases for J; bases not matched to a gene: 9. The CDR3, as DNA: TGCGCCACCAGCCCGGGGGGGGCGGATACGCAGTATTTT. This encodes CATSPGGADTQYF.

In this sample, this clone turned up a few times. This chain joins TRBV29-1 and TRBJ2-1, with 7 bases lining up with TRBD1. The CDR3 has 13 residues. Trimming took 2 bases from V and 8 from J; bases not matched to a gene: 6. The germline gives CDR1 SQVTM, CDR2 ANQGSEA. The CDR3 here is CSVETGDGYEQFF. CDR3 DNA: TGCAGCGTTGAAACAGGGGATGGTTATGAGCAGTTCTTC.

The rearrangement joins TRBV7-9 to TRBJ1-1; the D is unclear. Germline V gives CDR1 SEHNR, CDR2 FQNEAQ (reference sequence). The length of the CDR3 is 15 residues. V lost 4 bases to trimming and J lost 6 bases, with 18 bases between them. The CDR3 DNA reads TGTGCCAGCAGCTCTCCAGGTGTGGTTTCGGCTGAAGCTTTCTTT. This gives the protein CASSSPGVVSAEAFF.

J is TRBJ2-7 and V is TRBV18; 10 bases align to TRBD1. The CDR3 covers 17 residues. The V gene end was trimmed by 3 bases and the J gene end by 4 bases; junction bases not matched to a gene: 12. Germline V gene lookup returns CDR1 KGHSH and CDR2 LQKENI. The chain's CDR3 is CASSPGTSDRGLYEQYF. The CDR3 nucleotides read TGTGCCAGCTCACCCGGGACATCGGACAGGGGGTTGTACGAGCAGTACTTC. Filled out from reference TRBV18 and TRBJ2-7, the complete variable domain reads NAGVMQNPRHLVRRRGQEARLRCSPMKGHSHVYWYRQLPEEGLKFMVYLQKENIIDESGMPKERFSAEFPKEGPSILRIQQVVRGDSAAYFCASSPGTSDRGLYEQYFGPGTRLTVT.

V gene TRBV11-2 combines with J gene TRBJ2-3; no clear D gene. Germline values: CDR1 SGHAT, CDR2 FQNNGV. The CDR3 totals 14 residues. The germline V and J ends were trimmed by 6 bases and 4 bases, with 14 bases remaining between them. CDR3 residues: CASRGWFPADTQYF. CDR3 nucleotide sequence: TGTGCCAGCAGGGGCTGGTTCCCCGCAGATACGCAGTATTTT.

The rearrangement links TRBV6-5 to TRBJ2-1, with D unresolved. There are 16 residues in the CDR3. Trimming left V 4 bases short and J 2 bases short, with 15 bases between. Germline-derived CDR1 and CDR2 are MNHEY and SVGAGI. CDR3 nucleotides: TGTGCCAGCAGTTGTGCTATTTTCGTACCCTACAATGAGCAGTTCTTC. Translated, it gives CASSCAIFVPYNEQFF.

The chain combines TRBV5-6 with TRBJ2-7, with D possibly TRBD1 on 5 matching bases. V lost 0 bases to trimming and J lost 2 bases, with 12 bases between them. Germline V lookup: CDR1 SGHDT, CDR2 YYEEEE. The CDR3 consists of 15 residues. In DNA, the CDR3 is TGTGCCAGCAGCTTGGTTGTTGGACAAGCCTACGAGCAGTACTTC. This encodes CASSLVVGQAYEQYF.

This clone was recorded a few times. The chain joins TRBV18 to TRBJ2-3; D perhaps matches TRBD1 (6 bases). From germline, CDR1 is KGHSH and CDR2 LQKENI. The CDR3 has 14 residues. V shed 3 bases and J shed 0 bases, with 7 bases lying between them. The CDR3 nucleotides are TGTGCCAGCTCACCGGACAGTAGCACAGATACGCAGTATTTT. This translates into CASSPDSSTDTQYF. Full variable domain (rest looked up from reference TRBV18 and TRBJ2-3): NAGVMQNPRHLVRRRGQEARLRCSPMKGHSHVYWYRQLPEEGLKFMVYLQKENIIDESGMPKERFSAEFPKEGPSILRIQQVVRGDSAAYFCASSPDSSTDTQYFGPGTRLTVL.

The chain uses TRBV15 and TRBJ2-7, with D maybe TRBD1 (6 bases). Germline CDR1 is LNHNV and CDR2 is YYDKDF (reference sequence). The CDR3 covers 15 residues. The germline V and J ends were trimmed by 0 bases and 2 bases, with 11 bases remaining between them. DNA of the CDR3: TGTGCCACCAGCAGAGATATAACAGGGACCTACGAGCAGTACTTC. This encodes CATSRDITGTYEQYF.

This clone was seen just once. V and J are TRBV19 and TRBJ1-5; TRBD1 might be the D (6 bases). V lost 4 bases to trimming and J lost 5 bases, with 24 bases between them. CDR1 is LNHDA, CDR2 SQIVND, per germline (reference sequence). The CDR3 contains 18 residues. CDR3 in amino acids: CASSTRTLQQGRDQPQHF. CDR3 sequence (DNA): TGTGCCAGTAGTACCCGAACCTTACAACAGGGAAGGGATCAGCCCCAGCATTTT.

V and J are TRBV7-6 and TRBJ2-3; D is perhaps TRBD2 (5 bases). CDR3 size: 14 residues. V lost 8 bases and J 3 bases, leaving 15 bases between the germline ends. Germline CDR1 is SGHVS and CDR2 is FNYEAQ. Written as DNA, the CDR3 is TGTGCCAGCTCCATAGAAGGAGGAACAGATACGCAGTATTTT. Encoded protein: CASSIEGGTDTQYF.

This clone was observed a handful of times. The chain joins TRBV5-1 to TRBJ2-2; 7 positions match TRBD1. V was clipped by 5 bases and J by 2 bases; unmatched bases: 3. CDR1 is SGHRS, CDR2 YFSETQ, per germline. The CDR3 has 14 amino acids. CDR3 amino acids: CASRTGENTGELFF. The CDR3 bases are TGCGCCAGCAGAACAGGGGAAAACACCGGGGAGCTGTTTTTT. Supplemented by reference TRBV5-1 and TRBJ2-2, the full variable domain reads KAGVTQTPRYLIKTRGQQVTLSCSPISGHRSVSWYQQTPGQGLQFLFEYFSETQRNKGNFPGRFSGRQFSNSRSEMNVSTLELGDSALYLCASRTGENTGELFFGEGSRLTVL.

This chain joins TRBV19 and TRBJ2-1; TRBD2 matches 7 bases. Germline assignment: CDR1 LNHDA and CDR2 SQIVND (reference sequence). The V gene end was trimmed by 5 bases and the J gene end by 11 bases; junction bases not matched to a gene: 15. The CDR3 is 15 amino acids. DNA of the CDR3: TGTGCCAGTAGTTACGGGGGAGGGCTTAACCTAAAGCAGTTCTTC. This gives the protein CASSYGGGLNLKQFF.

The chain couples TRBV6-1 to TRBJ1-2, with D perhaps matching TRBD1 (6 bases). The CDR3 sequence is 13 residues long. Trimming took 3 bases from V and 3 from J, leaving 8 bases between them. The germline CDR1 and CDR2 sequences are MNHNS and SASEGT. Here the CDR3 reads CASSERQDYGYTF. CDR3 DNA sequence: TGTGCCAGCAGTGAGCGACAGGACTATGGCTACACCTTC.

This clone has just one count. V gene TRBV5-4 combines with J gene TRBJ2-7, with 14 bases identical to TRBD2. The CDR3 runs to 16 residues. The V and J ends lost 4 bases and 6 bases, in that order; junction bases with no gene match: 9. Germline CDR1 is SGHNT and CDR2 is YYREEE (reference sequence). The CDR3 nucleotides are TGTGCCAGCAGCGAGAGACTAGCGGGAGGGCTGGGCGAGCAGTACTTC. Translated: CASSERLAGGLGEQYF.

J is TRBJ1-1 and V is TRBV6-6, with no clear D. CDR3 size: 10 residues. Germline V CDR1 and CDR2: MNHNY, SVGAGI (reference sequence). The V gene lost 10 bases and the J gene lost 8 bases, with 11 bases spanning the gap. This chain's CDR3 is CATTRTEAFF. CDR3 nucleotides: TGTGCCACCACTCGAACCGAAGCTTTCTTT.

V gene TRBV15 combines with J gene TRBJ2-2; the D gene is possibly TRBD1 (5 bases). With 0 bases removed from V and 4 bases from J, the gap between germline ends came to 15 bases. The CDR3 contains 17 residues. Germline values: CDR1 LNHNV, CDR2 YYDKDF (reference sequence). Written as DNA, the CDR3 is TGTGCCACCAGCAGAGATGTCGGCAGGGTGGCCACCGGGGAGCTGTTTTTT. This gives the protein CATSRDVGRVATGELFF.

The chain links TRBV9 to TRBJ2-3; TRBD1 might be the D (6 bases). The CDR3 is 19 residues long. V lost 1 base and J lost 4, with 25 bases in between. Germline-derived CDR1 and CDR2 are SGDLS and YYNGEE. The CDR3, as DNA: TGTGCCAGCAGCGTAAGCCCAGGGGTTTCCCCTCTGGGGCCAGATACGCAGTATTTT. Protein: CASSVSPGVSPLGPDTQYF.

The chain joins TRBV14 to TRBJ1-3; D is unclear. The last part of the DNA fits TRBJ2-2 better; the J call may be wrong. In germline, CDR1 is SGHDN, CDR2 FVKESK. The CDR3 runs to 19 residues. The CDR3 reads CASSITMKRVFANTGELFF. CDR3 sequence (DNA): TGTGCCAGCAGTATAACAATGAAAAGGGTCTTCGCGAACACCGGGGAGCTGTTTTTT.

This clone has just a few counts. The chain carries TRBV6-1 and TRBJ1-4, with D perhaps TRBD1 (6 bases). CDR1 and CDR2 (germline): MNHNS, SASEGT. The CDR3 loop spans 13 amino acids. With 10 bases removed from V and 2 bases from J, the gap between germline ends came to 11 bases. As DNA, the CDR3 is TGTGCCATTCAGGGGTCCACTAATGAAAAACTGTTTTTT. Protein: CAIQGSTNEKLFF.

This chain uses TRBV18 with TRBJ2-1; 9 positions agree with TRBD1. The V gene's germline CDR1 is KGHSH and CDR2 LQKENI. The CDR3 runs to 15 residues. Trimming removed 4 bases from V and 3 bases from J; junction bases left unmatched: 4. CDR3 loop: CASSLGQGGYNEQFF. DNA for the CDR3: TGTGCCAGCTCACTGGGACAGGGAGGCTACAATGAGCAGTTCTTC.

This rearrangement joins TRBV4-1 to TRBJ1-3, with D unclear. Trimming took 0 bases from V and 4 from J, leaving 13 bases between them. This CDR3 contains 16 residues. The germline gives CDR1 MGHRA, CDR2 YSYEKL. The CDR3 region is CASSQDFTVSGNTIYF. DNA of the CDR3: TGCGCCAGCAGCCAAGATTTCACGGTGTCGGGAAACACCATATATTTT.

The chain uses TRBV27 and TRBJ2-7; 8 nucleotides agree with TRBD1. The ends lost 7 bases at V and 7 bases at J; junction bases unmatched: 12. The CDR3 has 14 amino acids. Germline CDR1 reads MNHEY; CDR2 reads SMNVEV (reference sequence). The CDR3 loop reads CASTRTGFTGEQYF. CDR3 DNA sequence: TGTGCCAGCACCCGGACAGGGTTTACGGGGGAGCAGTACTTC.

This clone has just a few counts. The J gene is TRBJ1-3, the V gene TRBV18, with 7 bases identical to TRBD1. From germline, CDR1 is KGHSH and CDR2 LQKENI. The CDR3 has 17 residues. V gave up 0 bases and J gave up 0 bases; unmatched junction bases: 5. CDR3 DNA sequence: TGTGCCAGCTCACCACCCGAGGGACAGATCTCTGGAAACACCATATATTTT. This codes for CASSPPEGQISGNTIYF.

V usage is TRBV6-5 and J usage is TRBJ1-5; 8 positions agree with TRBD1. The CDR3 has 14 amino acids. Trimming at V came to 4 bases and at J to 3 bases, leaving 2 bases not matched to a gene. Per germline, CDR1 MNHEY and CDR2 SVGAGI. The chain's CDR3 is CASSSDRANQPQHF. CDR3 DNA sequence: TGTGCCAGCAGTTCGGACAGGGCCAATCAGCCCCAGCATTTT.

The chain is built from TRBV9 and TRBJ2-1; 12 bases map to TRBD2. CDR1 and CDR2 (germline): SGDLS, YYNGEE. The CDR3 sequence is 15 residues long. Trimming took 2 bases from V and 8 from J; bases not matched to a gene: 5. This chain's CDR3 is CASSVTSGSGYEQFF. CDR3 DNA: TGTGCCAGCAGCGTGACTAGCGGGAGTGGGTATGAGCAGTTCTTC.

The rearrangement uses TRBV28 and TRBJ2-7, with D maybe TRBD2 (5 bases). The germline V and J ends were trimmed by 6 bases and 7 bases, with 13 bases remaining between them. The CDR3 spans 12 residues. Germline assignment: CDR1 MDHEN and CDR2 SYDVKM. CDR3 residues: CASSSRVQEQYF. The CDR3 nucleotides are TGTGCCAGCAGCTCGAGGGTCCAAGAGCAGTACTTC.

The chain employs TRBV2 and TRBJ1-2; no reliable D call. The CDR3 covers 14 residues. The V end was cut by 7 bases, the J end by 4 bases, with 16 bases between. Germline CDR1 SNHLY, CDR2 FYNNEI. In DNA form, the CDR3 reads TGTGCCAGCATTCCAGAACGCTCAATCTATGGCTACACCTTC. Amino acid sequence: CASIPERSIYGYTF. The variable domain in full, with the rest retrieved from reference TRBV2 and TRBJ1-2, is EPEVTQTPSHQVTQMGQEVILRCVPISNHLYFYWYRQILGQKVEFLVSFYNNEISEKSEIFDDQFSVERPDGSNFTLKIRSTKLEDSAMYFCASIPERSIYGYTFGSGTRLTVV.

The V and J genes are TRBV2 and TRBJ1-1; D perhaps matches TRBD1 (5 bases). The V gene's germline CDR1 is SNHLY and CDR2 FYNNEI. The CDR3 totals 15 residues. Trimming took 2 bases from V and 1 from J, leaving 11 bases between them. CDR3 DNA: TGTGCCAGCAGTGAACGGGGGGGTTGGAACACTGAAGCTTTCTTT. Translated: CASSERGGWNTEAFF.

The chain recombines TRBV9 with TRBJ2-3; perhaps TRBD2 as D (6 bases). CDR1 and CDR2 (germline): SGDLS, YYNGEE. The CDR3 consists of 16 residues. V shed 0 bases and J shed 6 bases, with 17 bases lying between them. DNA for the CDR3: TGTGCCAGCAGCGTAGACCCGACGGGCGGAGGGGATACGCAGTATTTT. Protein: CASSVDPTGGGDTQYF. Full variable domain (rest looked up from reference TRBV9 and TRBJ2-3): DSGVTQTPKHLITATGQRVTLRCSPRSGDLSVYWYQQSLDQGLQFLIQYYNGEERAKGNILERFSAQQFPDLHSELNLSSLELGDSALYFCASSVDPTGGGDTQYFGPGTRLTVL.

The genes are TRBV27 and TRBJ2-7, with D perhaps TRBD2 (5 bases). Deletions cut 3 bases from V and 2 bases from J, with 8 bases between. The CDR3 is 13 residues long. The germline CDR1 and CDR2 sequences are MNHEY and SMNVEV (reference sequence). Written as DNA, the CDR3 is TGTGCCAGCAGTTTTCGTAGCGCCTACGAGCAGTACTTC. Amino acids: CASSFRSAYEQYF.